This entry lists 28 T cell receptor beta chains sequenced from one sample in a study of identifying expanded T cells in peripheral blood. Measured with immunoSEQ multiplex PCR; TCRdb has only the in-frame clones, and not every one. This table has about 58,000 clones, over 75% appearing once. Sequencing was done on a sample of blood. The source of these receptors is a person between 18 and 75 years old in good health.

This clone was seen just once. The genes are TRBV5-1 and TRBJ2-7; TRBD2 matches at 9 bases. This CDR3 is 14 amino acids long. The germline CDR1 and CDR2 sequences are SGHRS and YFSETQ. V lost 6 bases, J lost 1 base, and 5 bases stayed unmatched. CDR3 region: CASKLREGSYEQYF. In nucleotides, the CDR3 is TGCGCCAGCAAGCTGCGGGAGGGTTCCTACGAGCAGTACTTC.

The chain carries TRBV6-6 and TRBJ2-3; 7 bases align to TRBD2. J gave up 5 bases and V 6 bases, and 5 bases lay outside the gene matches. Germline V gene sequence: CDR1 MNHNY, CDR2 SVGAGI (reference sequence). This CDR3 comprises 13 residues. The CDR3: CASRSSGKDTQYF. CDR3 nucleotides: TGTGCCAGCAGGTCTAGCGGCAAAGATACGCAGTATTTT.

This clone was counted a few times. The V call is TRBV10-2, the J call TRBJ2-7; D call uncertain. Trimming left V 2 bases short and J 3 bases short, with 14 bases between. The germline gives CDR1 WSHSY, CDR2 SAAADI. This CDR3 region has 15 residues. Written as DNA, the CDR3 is TGCGCCAGCAGTGAGCCGGAGTTCTCCGACTACGAGCAGTACTTC. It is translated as CASSEPEFSDYEQYF.

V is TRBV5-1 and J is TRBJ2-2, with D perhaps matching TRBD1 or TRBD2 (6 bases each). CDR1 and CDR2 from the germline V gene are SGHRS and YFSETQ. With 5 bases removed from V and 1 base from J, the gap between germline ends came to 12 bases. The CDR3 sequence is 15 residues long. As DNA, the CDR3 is TGCGCCAGCAGTAGGGGGGCGCAGAACACCGGGGAGCTGTTTTTT. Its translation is CASSRGAQNTGELFF.

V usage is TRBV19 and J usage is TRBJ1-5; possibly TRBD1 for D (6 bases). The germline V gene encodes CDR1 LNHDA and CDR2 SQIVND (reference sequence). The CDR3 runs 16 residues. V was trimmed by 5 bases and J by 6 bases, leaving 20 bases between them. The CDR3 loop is CASSAAGGLTSQPQHF. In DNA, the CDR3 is TGTGCCAGTAGTGCCGCGGGGGGGCTCACTTCTCAGCCCCAGCATTTT. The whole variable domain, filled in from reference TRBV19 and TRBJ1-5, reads DGGITQSPKYLFRKEGQNVTLSCEQNLNHDAMYWYRQDPGQGLRLIYYSQIVNDFQKGDIAEGYSVSREKKESFPLTVTSAQKNPTAFYLCASSAAGGLTSQPQHFGDGTRLSIL.

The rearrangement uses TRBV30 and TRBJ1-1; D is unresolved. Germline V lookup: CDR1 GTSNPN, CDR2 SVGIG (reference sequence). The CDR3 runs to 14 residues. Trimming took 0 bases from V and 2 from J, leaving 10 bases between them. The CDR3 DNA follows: TGTGCCTGGAGTGTACACACCTCCAACACTGAAGCTTTCTTT. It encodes CAWSVHTSNTEAFF.

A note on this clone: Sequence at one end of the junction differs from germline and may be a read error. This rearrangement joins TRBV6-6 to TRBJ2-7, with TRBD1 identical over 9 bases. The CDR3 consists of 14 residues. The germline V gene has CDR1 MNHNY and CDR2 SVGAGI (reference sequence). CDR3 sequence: CAIDRGIAGYEQYF. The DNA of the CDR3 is TGCGCGATCGACAGGGGGATTGCTGGCTACGAGCAGTACTTC.

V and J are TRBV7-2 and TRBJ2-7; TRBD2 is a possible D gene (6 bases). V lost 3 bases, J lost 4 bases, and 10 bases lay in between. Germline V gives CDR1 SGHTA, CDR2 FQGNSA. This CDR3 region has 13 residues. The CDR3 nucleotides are TGTGCCAGCAGCTTTAGCGGAACGTACGAGCAGTACTTC. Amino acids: CASSFSGTYEQYF.

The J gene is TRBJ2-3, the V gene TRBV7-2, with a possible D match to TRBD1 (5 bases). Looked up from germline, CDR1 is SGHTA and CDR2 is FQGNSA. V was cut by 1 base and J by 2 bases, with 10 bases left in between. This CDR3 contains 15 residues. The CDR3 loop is CASSLVGETTDTQYF. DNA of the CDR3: TGTGCCAGCAGCTTAGTAGGGGAAACCACAGATACGCAGTATTTT.

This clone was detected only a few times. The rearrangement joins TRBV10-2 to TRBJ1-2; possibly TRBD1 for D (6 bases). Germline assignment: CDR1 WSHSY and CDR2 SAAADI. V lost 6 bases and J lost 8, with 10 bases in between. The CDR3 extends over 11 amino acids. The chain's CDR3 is CASRGGHGYTF. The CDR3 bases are TGCGCCAGCAGGGGGGGCCACGGCTACACCTTC.

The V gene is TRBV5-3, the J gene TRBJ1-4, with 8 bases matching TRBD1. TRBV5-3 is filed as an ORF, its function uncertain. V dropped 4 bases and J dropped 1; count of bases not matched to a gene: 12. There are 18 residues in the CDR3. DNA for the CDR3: TGTGCCAGAAGCCCAAGGACAGGGAAGGGAATAACTAATGAAAAACTGTTTTTT. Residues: CARSPRTGKGITNEKLFF.

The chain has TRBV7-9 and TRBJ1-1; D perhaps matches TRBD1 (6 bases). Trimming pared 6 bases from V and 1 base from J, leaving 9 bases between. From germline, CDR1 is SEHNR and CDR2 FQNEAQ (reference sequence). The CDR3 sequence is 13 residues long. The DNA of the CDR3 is TGTGCCAGCAGAGGGGGAGCGAACACTGAAGCTTTCTTT. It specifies CASRGGANTEAFF.

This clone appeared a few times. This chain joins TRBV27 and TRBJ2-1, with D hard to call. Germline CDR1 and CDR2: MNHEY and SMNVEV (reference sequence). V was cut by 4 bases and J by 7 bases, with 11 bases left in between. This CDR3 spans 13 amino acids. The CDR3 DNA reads TGTGCCAGCAGTTACTTCCCGAGGAATGAGCAGTTCTTC. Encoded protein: CASSYFPRNEQFF.

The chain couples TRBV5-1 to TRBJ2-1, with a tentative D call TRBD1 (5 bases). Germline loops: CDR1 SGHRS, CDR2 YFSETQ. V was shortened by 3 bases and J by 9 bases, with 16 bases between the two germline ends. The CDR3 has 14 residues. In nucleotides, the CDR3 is TGCGCCAGCAGCTCCGGACACACCACAATTGAGCAGTTCTTC. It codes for CASSSGHTTIEQFF.

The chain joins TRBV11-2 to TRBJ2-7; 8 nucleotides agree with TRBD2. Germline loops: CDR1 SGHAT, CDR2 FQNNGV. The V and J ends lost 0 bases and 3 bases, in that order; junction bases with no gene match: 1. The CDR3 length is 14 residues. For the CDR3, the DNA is TGTGCCAGCAGCTTAGAGCGGGGGGTCTACGAGCAGTACTTC. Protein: CASSLERGVYEQYF.

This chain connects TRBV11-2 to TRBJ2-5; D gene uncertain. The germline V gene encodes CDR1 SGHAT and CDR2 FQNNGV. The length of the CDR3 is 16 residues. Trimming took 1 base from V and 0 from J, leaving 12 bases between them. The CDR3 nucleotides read TGTGCCAGCAGCTTAGGGTTGGCCAGAAACCAAGAGACCCAGTACTTC. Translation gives CASSLGLARNQETQYF.

CDR3: CASSFLGGGDFYGYTF. The CDR3 nucleotides are TGCGCCAGCAGCTTTCTCGGGGGAGGGGATTTCTATGGCTACACCTTC. The chain uses TRBV5-1 and TRBJ1-2, with a weak D call TRBD1 (5 bases). V shed 2 bases and J shed 4 bases, with 18 bases lying between them. The germline CDR1 and CDR2 sequences are SGHRS and YFSETQ. The CDR3 loop spans 16 amino acids.

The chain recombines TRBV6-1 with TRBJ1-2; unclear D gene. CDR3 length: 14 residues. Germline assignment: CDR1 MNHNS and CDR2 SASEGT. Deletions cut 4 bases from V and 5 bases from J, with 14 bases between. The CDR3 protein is CASSGIRWRYGYTF. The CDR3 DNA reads TGTGCCAGCAGTGGAATCCGATGGCGGTATGGCTACACCTTC.

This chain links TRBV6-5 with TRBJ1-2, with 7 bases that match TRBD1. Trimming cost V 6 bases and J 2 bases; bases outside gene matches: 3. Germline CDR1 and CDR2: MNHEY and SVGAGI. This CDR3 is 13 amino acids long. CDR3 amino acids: CASRRGQNYGYTF. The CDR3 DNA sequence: TGTGCCAGCAGGAGGGGACAGAACTATGGCTACACCTTC.

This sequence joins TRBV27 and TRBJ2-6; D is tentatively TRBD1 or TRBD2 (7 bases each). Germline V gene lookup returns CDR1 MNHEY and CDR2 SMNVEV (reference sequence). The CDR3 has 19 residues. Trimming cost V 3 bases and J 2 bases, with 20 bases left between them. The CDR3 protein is CASSFWQGGSRAGANVLTF. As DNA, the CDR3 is TGTGCCAGCAGTTTTTGGCAGGGGGGGTCAAGGGCTGGGGCCAACGTCCTGACTTTC.

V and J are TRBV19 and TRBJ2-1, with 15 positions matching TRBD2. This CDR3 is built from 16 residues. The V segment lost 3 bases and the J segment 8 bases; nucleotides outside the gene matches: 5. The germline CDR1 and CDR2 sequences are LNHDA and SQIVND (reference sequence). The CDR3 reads CASSMGLAGGLYEQFF. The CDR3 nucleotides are TGTGCCAGTAGTATGGGACTAGCGGGAGGTCTCTATGAGCAGTTCTTC.

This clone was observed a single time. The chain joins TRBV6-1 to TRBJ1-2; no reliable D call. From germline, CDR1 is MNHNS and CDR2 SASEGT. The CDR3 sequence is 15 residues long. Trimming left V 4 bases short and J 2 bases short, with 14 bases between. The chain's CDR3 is CASSAARILNYGYTF. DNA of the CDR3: TGTGCCAGCAGTGCGGCCAGGATATTAAACTATGGCTACACCTTC.

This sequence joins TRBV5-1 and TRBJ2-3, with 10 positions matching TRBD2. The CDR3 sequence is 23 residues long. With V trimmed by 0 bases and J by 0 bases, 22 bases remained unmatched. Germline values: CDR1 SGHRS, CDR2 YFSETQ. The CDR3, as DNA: TGCGCCAGCAGCTTGGACCCGCGTGTAGGACTAGCGGACCTCAGAACTAGCACAGATACGCAGTATTTT. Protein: CASSLDPRVGLADLRTSTDTQYF.

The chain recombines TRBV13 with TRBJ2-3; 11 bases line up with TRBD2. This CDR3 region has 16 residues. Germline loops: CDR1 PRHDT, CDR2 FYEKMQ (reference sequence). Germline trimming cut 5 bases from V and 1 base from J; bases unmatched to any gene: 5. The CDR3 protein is CASSPGSGRGTDTQYF. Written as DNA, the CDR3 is TGTGCCAGCAGCCCAGGTAGCGGGAGGGGCACAGATACGCAGTATTTT. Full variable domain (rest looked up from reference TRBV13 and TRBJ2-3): AAGVIQSPRHLIKEKRETATLKCYPIPRHDTVYWYQQGPGQDPQFLISFYEKMQSDKGSIPDRFSAQQFSDYHSELNMSSLELGDSALYFCASSPGSGRGTDTQYFGPGTRLTVL.

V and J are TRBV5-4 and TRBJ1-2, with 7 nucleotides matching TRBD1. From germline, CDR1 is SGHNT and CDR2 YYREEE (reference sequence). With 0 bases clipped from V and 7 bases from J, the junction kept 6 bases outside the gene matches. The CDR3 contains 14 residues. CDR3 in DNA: TGTGCCAGCAGCTTGGGTGGAGGGGGCTTTGGCTACACCTTC. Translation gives CASSLGGGGFGYTF.

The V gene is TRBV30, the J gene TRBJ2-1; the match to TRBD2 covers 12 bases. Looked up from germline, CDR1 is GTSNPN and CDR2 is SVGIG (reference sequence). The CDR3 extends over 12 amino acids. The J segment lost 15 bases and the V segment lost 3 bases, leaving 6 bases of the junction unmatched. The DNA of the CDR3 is TGTGCCTGGAGCCCGACTAGCGGGGGTCGGTTCTTC. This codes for CAWSPTSGGRFF. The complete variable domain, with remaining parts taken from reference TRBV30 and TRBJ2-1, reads SQTIHQWPATLVQPVGSPLSLECTVEGTSNPNLYWYRQAAGRGLQLLFYSVGIGQISSEVPQNLSASRPQDRQFILSSKKLLLSDSGFYLCAWSPTSGGRFFGPGTRLTVL.

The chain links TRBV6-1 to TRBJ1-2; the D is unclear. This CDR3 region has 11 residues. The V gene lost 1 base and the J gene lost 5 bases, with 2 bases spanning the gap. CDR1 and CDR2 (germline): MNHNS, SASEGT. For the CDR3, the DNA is TGTGCCAGCAGTGAAGGGTATGGCTACACCTTC. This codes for CASSEGYGYTF.

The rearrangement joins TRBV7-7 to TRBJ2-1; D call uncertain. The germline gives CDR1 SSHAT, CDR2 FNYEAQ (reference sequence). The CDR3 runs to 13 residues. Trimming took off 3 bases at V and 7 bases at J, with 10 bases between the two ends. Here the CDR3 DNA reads TGTGCCAGCAGCTTGATTGGGGAAAATGAGCAGTTCTTC. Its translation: CASSLIGENEQFF.